The text below deals with one T cell receptor (beta chain). The antigen this receptor binds is unknown. No quality values exist for individual bases; no much larger clone is one base distant. Read against the paper, the sample's time point label means: baseline before first vaccination. The vaccinee samples were drawn from two UK trials, COV001 and COV002, one of which was a single-blind randomized controlled phase 2/3 trial testing AZD1222 (ChAdOx1 nCoV-19) in healthy adults. For TCRbeta chain sequencing, PBMC samples were collected from trial participants at day 0 and at day 28 after the second dose. This sample stems from a study of T cell responses to AZD1222 COVID-19 vaccine (dated by TCRdb to about 2021). For context, the study as a whole: AZD1222 recipients whose second dose came at about 4 weeks and those whose second dose came at about 12 weeks were combined into one group, since spike-specific TCR depth and breadth did not differ between the two schedules. Trial participants were enrolled into age subgroups of 18-55, 56-69 and 70-plus years, which contained about 150, 28 and 57 TCR-sequenced participants, respectively. A total of just over 230 trial participants underwent TCR sequencing, of whom roughly 210 had received two doses of AZD1222 and 26 had received two doses of the MenACWY control vaccine.

Overall study results and their limits: A significant rise in spike-specific TCR breadth and depth was observed after two AZD1222 doses relative to day 0 and relative to MenACWY recipients. Because no day 14 peak-response samples were available, the repertoires could be characterized only after the peak T cell response. The vaccine-associated CD4 TCRs covered the entire spike protein, and the dominant responses fell in regions 160-218 and 743-854. Epitopes outside the regions mutated in the B.1.351 and B.1.1.7 variants were reportedly recognized by nearly half of the unique spike-specific TCRs. Participants were mostly white British, with more females than males. The authors suggested clonal diversity may have been underestimated. Conclusions about previously exposed vaccinees are limited, since just five or six AZD1222 recipients were seropositive for SARS-CoV-2 at baseline. The 56-69-year group was small, and its depth increase did not reach significance, likely because of low power.

The germline V gene gives CDR1 as MNHEY and CDR2 as SVGEGT. Germline trimming amounts to 4 bases on V and 2 bases on J, with 5 as the count of junction bases outside the gene matches. The CDR3, from cysteine to phenylalanine, totals 15 residues. Here the CDR3 DNA is all that survives: 45 bases in frame from base 1. The CDR3 regions of human TCRbeta chains were subjected to immunosequencing. The source study handled its data this way. TCRs in the repertoires were matched against a reference library of SARS-CoV-2-specific TCRs that had been generated with the MIRA antigen-specificity platform. Breadth was defined as the fraction of unique TCRs that were SARS-CoV-2-associated, and depth was defined as the fraction of total T cells that were SARS-CoV-2-associated. Using the MIRA data, every spike-specific TCR was mapped to the spike region that the TCR reacted to and assigned to either a CD4 or a CD8 class. Log10-transformed breadth and depth values were compared by one-way ANOVA with Sidak's multiple comparisons tests. Held by TCRdb, this immuneACCESS table contains in-frame sequences only and omits some clones. Under half of the omission traces to an unresolved V gene where checked; the cause of the rest is unknown. V and J calls and clone size are as listed in that table; D and trimming were resolved from the DNA. This sample gives about 100,000 clones in total; around nine tenths of them show up just once. The top ten hold approximately 15% of the sample.

The sequence was collected from an adult in good health. The specimen was peripheral blood, collected on day 0 of AZD1222 vaccination. The chain is assembled from TRBV6-2 or TRBV6-3 and TRBJ1-5, with 7 bases in between that match TRBD1. This receptor carries the CDR3 CASSFIGTGNQPQHF. Here is the DNA: TGTGCCAGCAGTTTCATCGGGACAGGCAATCAGCCCCAGCATTTT.